This is a list of T cell receptor beta chains from one sample in a study of early T cells in non-severe SARS-CoV-2 infection. In TCRdb, the 5' RACE reads were re-called with MiXCR into one record per CDR3 protein. The sample consists of approximately 58,000 distinct CDR3 sequences, about 9.9% of them appearing once. The sequencing input was whole blood. These receptors originate from an adult who was a healthcare worker with PCR-confirmed SARS-CoV-2 infection or an uninfected control (not recorded which). The conserved cysteine and the conserved F or W are not part of the CDR3 here.

CDR3 protein | V gene
SAAQGTNTEAF | TRBV29-1
ASTPMAGGNEQY | TRBV19
ASSIGTSQETQY | TRBV7-7
ASRIRRGGLSNEQF | TRBV10-2
ASSRDGMNTGELF | TRBV28
ASSTRATYEQY | TRBV7-2
ATSRVWSDGTSGSRQF | TRBV15
SADKNYGYT | TRBV29-1
ASSRLVAGGGETQY | TRBV12-3/TRBV12-4
SVEDPFRGNIQY | TRBV29-1
ASSHRTSGSDNEQF | TRBV5-1
ASTPWGQGDQLLH | TRBV6-2/TRBV6-3
ASSLEGSSYNEQF | TRBV11-3
ASSWGQGKAF | TRBV12-3/TRBV12-4
ASSRDRSYYNEQF | TRBV6-2/TRBV6-3
ASSEIFYEQY | TRBV2
ASSPLGGISSYEQY | TRBV4-1
ASSPLGDYGYT | TRBV12-3/TRBV12-4
ASSLVGGTYNEQF | TRBV11-3
ASSRGGYGYT | TRBV28
ASSPRTGESYGYT | TRBV18
ASSPPGPQETQY | TRBV7-3
ASSSPGGYGGVNTEAF | TRBV12-3/TRBV12-4
ASSFGAGETQY | TRBV7-2
ASSLADLTYEQY | TRBV7-8
ASSLEVGMNTEAF | TRBV5-1
ASSGSGRAADNEQF | TRBV7-6
AIKPGTGNEKLF | TRBV10-3
ASSLPGQGSTTEAF | TRBV28
ASSLGQGNNSPLH | TRBV7-6
ATEGVQAGELF | TRBV6-5